These 24 T cell receptor beta chains were sequenced from one sample in a study of blood T cell repertoires in COVID-19. Sequencing used immunoSEQ multiplex PCR; TCRdb keeps in-frame clones, though not all of them. The table has 150,000 or so clones, approximately 74% seen once. The sequenced material came from peripheral blood. The receptors were sampled from a woman aged 70 to 79 with acute or convalescent COVID-19.

This clone was picked up one time. The chain links TRBV6-5 to TRBJ2-3; 10 bases line up with TRBD1. Germline V gene data show CDR1 as MNHEY and CDR2 as SVGAGI. The V gene end was trimmed by 10 bases and the J gene end by 3 bases; junction bases not matched to a gene: 1. The CDR3 runs to 12 residues. This CDR3 is CATGQGTDTQYF. The CDR3 nucleotides are TGTGCCACGGGACAGGGGACAGATACGCAGTATTTT.

This clone was recorded once. The genes are TRBV28 and TRBJ2-5, with 7 bases aligning to TRBD1. Germline V gene data show CDR1 as MDHEN and CDR2 as SYDVKM. CDR3 size: 14 residues. V gave up 6 bases and J gave up 6 bases; unmatched junction bases: 10. In nucleotides, the CDR3 is TGTGCCAGCAGCCTAGGACAGGTTGGACAGACCCAGTACTTC. Its translation is CASSLGQVGQTQYF.

This clone has just a few counts. V usage is TRBV19 and J usage is TRBJ2-3, with a possible D match to TRBD2 (6 bases). Trimming pared 5 bases from V and 0 bases from J, leaving 9 bases between. Germline CDR1 is LNHDA and CDR2 is SQIVND (reference sequence). CDR3 length equals 14 residues. The CDR3 DNA follows: TGTGCCAGTAGTGGAGGGCGGAGCACAGATACGCAGTATTTT. Translating gives CASSGGRSTDTQYF.

This clone was picked up a small number of times. V and J are TRBV5-6 and TRBJ2-7, with a tentative D call TRBD1 (6 bases). Germline lookup yields CDR1 SGHDT and CDR2 YYEEEE. This CDR3 has 13 amino acids. V was clipped by 2 bases and J by 5 bases, with 11 bases between them. The CDR3 sequence: CASSFRGLNEQYF. CDR3 DNA sequence: TGTGCCAGCAGCTTCAGGGGTTTGAACGAGCAGTACTTC. The whole variable domain, filled in from reference TRBV5-6 and TRBJ2-7, reads DAGVTQSPTHLIKTRGQQVTLRCSPKSGHDTVSWYQQALGQGPQFIFQYYEEEERQRGNFPDRFSGHQFPNYSSELNVNALLLGDSALYLCASSFRGLNEQYFGPGTRLTVT.

The V gene is TRBV7-2, the J gene TRBJ1-2; weak D call: TRBD1 (6 bases). This CDR3 spans 16 amino acids. Trimming stripped 6 bases from V and 0 bases from J, with 17 bases between. Looked up from germline, CDR1 is SGHTA and CDR2 is FQGNSA. CDR3 loop: CASRLQGRAANYGYTF. The CDR3 DNA reads TGTGCCAGCAGGCTACAGGGCAGGGCAGCTAACTATGGCTACACCTTC.

This chain joins TRBV4-1 and TRBJ1-1, with 9 bases matching TRBD1. This CDR3 has 14 amino acids. CDR1 is MGHRA, CDR2 YSYEKL, per germline. J gave up 4 bases and V 5 bases, and 5 bases lay outside the gene matches. CDR3: CASSGQGKRTEAFF. As DNA, the CDR3 is TGCGCCAGCAGCGGACAGGGGAAACGCACTGAAGCTTTCTTT.

In its sample, this clone was seen a few times. V and J are TRBV10-2 and TRBJ1-5; D is perhaps TRBD1 (5 bases). The CDR3 length is 13 residues. Trimming left V 6 bases short and J 0 bases short, with 6 bases between. Germline CDR1 WSHSY, CDR2 SAAADI. The DNA for the CDR3 is TGCGCCAGCAGGGGGCATAGCAATCAGCCCCAGCATTTT. As protein: CASRGHSNQPQHF.

CDR3 protein: CASSLDLDLAYGYTF. CDR3 bases: TGTGCCAGCAGCTTAGATTTGGATCTAGCTTATGGCTACACCTTC. V usage is TRBV7-9 and J usage is TRBJ1-2; no clear D gene. V lost 1 base and J lost 5, with 14 bases in between. Germline V gene lookup returns CDR1 SEHNR and CDR2 FQNEAQ (reference sequence). The CDR3 consists of 15 residues.

This chain joins TRBV6-6 and TRBJ2-7; 10 bases agree with TRBD2. CDR3 length: 15 residues. The germline CDR1 and CDR2 sequences are MNHNY and SVGAGI (reference sequence). With V trimmed by 2 bases and J by 3 bases, 4 bases remained unmatched. The CDR3 region is CASSYTPSGSYEQYF. The CDR3 DNA is TGTGCCAGCAGTTACACACCTAGCGGGAGCTACGAGCAGTACTTC.

The CDR3 spells CASSSRGLAGAYNEQFF. CDR3 coding DNA: TGTGCCAGTAGTAGCCGGGGACTAGCGGGGGCCTACAATGAGCAGTTCTTC. This chain links TRBV19 with TRBJ2-1; 14 bases are shared with TRBD2. The CDR3 sequence is 17 residues long. J was trimmed by 2 bases and V by 4 bases; bases with no gene match: 4. Per germline, CDR1 LNHDA and CDR2 SQIVND (reference sequence).

This chain connects TRBV2 to TRBJ2-3; TRBD1 matches 8 bases. Trimming cost V 2 bases and J 15 bases; bases outside gene matches: 7. This CDR3 has 12 residues. Germline assignment: CDR1 SNHLY and CDR2 FYNNEI. The CDR3 spells CASSERAGGQYF. For the CDR3, the DNA is TGTGCCAGCAGTGAAAGGGCAGGGGGCCAATATTTT.

The rearrangement joins TRBV3-1 (or the pseudogene TRBV3-2) to TRBJ2-1; TRBD2 matches 9 bases. Germline-derived CDR1 and CDR2 are LGHDT and YNNKEL (reference sequence). The CDR3 runs 14 residues. Trimming took 1 base from V and 9 from J; bases not matched to a gene: 4. This chain's CDR3 is CASSQGAGGPEQFF. The CDR3, as DNA: TGTGCCAGCAGCCAAGGAGCGGGAGGTCCTGAGCAGTTCTTC.

The chain is built from TRBV7-8 and TRBJ2-1; D perhaps matches TRBD2 (5 bases). Germline CDR1 and CDR2: SGHVS and FQNEAQ. The CDR3 has 15 residues. Trimming took off 1 base at V and 0 bases at J, with 7 bases between the two ends. DNA for the CDR3: TGTGCCAGCAGCTTAGGAACTAGCTCCTACAATGAGCAGTTCTTC. Its translation is CASSLGTSSYNEQFF.

The J gene is TRBJ1-1, the V gene TRBV27, with unresolved D. Trimming took 0 bases from V and 7 from J, leaving 15 bases between them. The CDR3 has 15 residues. In germline, CDR1 is MNHEY, CDR2 SMNVEV (reference sequence). CDR3 loop: CASSLSYRGLDEAFF. CDR3 coding DNA: TGTGCCAGCAGTTTATCTTACCGGGGTCTGGATGAAGCTTTCTTT.

This sequence joins TRBV5-1 and TRBJ1-1, with D tentatively TRBD1 (5 bases). V was shortened by 0 bases and J by 1 base, with 13 bases between the two germline ends. Germline CDR1 reads SGHRS; CDR2 reads YFSETQ. The CDR3 is 16 amino acids. Here the CDR3 DNA reads TGCGCCAGCAGCTTGGCGCAGGGTAGAGGGAACACTGAAGCTTTCTTT. Translating it yields CASSLAQGRGNTEAFF.

The rearrangement joins TRBV6-1 to TRBJ2-1; D gene ambiguous. V lost 1 base and J 0 bases, leaving 7 bases between the germline ends. Germline CDR1 and CDR2: MNHNS and SASEGT. CDR3 length: 15 residues. This CDR3 reads CASSEDNSSYNEQFF. As DNA, the CDR3 is TGTGCCAGCAGTGAAGACAACAGCTCCTACAATGAGCAGTTCTTC.

The chain employs TRBV4-1 and TRBJ2-7; the D gene is possibly TRBD1 (6 bases). V lost 5 bases to trimming and J lost 5 bases, with 13 bases between them. Germline V gene lookup returns CDR1 MGHRA and CDR2 YSYEKL. The CDR3 loop spans 13 amino acids. The CDR3 loop reads CASSYRVEDEQYF. In nucleotides, the CDR3 is TGCGCCAGCAGCTACAGGGTAGAAGACGAGCAGTACTTC.

The chain is built from TRBV4-3 and TRBJ2-7; 8 nucleotides agree with TRBD1. The V gene's germline CDR1 is LGHNA and CDR2 YSLEER. The CDR3 extends over 16 amino acids. V lost 0 bases, J lost 3 bases, and 7 bases stayed unmatched. The CDR3: CASSQEPQGAGYEQYF. CDR3 nucleotide sequence: TGCGCCAGCAGCCAAGAACCTCAGGGGGCAGGCTACGAGCAGTACTTC.

This chain links TRBV15 with TRBJ1-5, with 7 bases lining up with TRBD1. Germline CDR1 is LNHNV and CDR2 is YYDKDF (reference sequence). J gave up 3 bases and V 7 bases, and 3 bases lay outside the gene matches. There are 13 residues in the CDR3. CDR3 in amino acids: CATTGTDNQPQHF. The DNA for the CDR3 is TGTGCCACCACCGGGACAGACAATCAGCCCCAGCATTTT. The full variable domain, its missing parts supplied by reference TRBV15 and TRBJ1-5, is DAMVIQNPRYQVTQFGKPVTLSCSQTLNHNVMYWYQQKSSQAPKLLFHYYDKDFNNEADTPDNFQSRRPNTSFCFLDIRSPGLGDTAMYLCATTGTDNQPQHFGDGTRLSIL.

The J gene is TRBJ2-3, the V gene TRBV27; D ambiguous. This CDR3 is built from 13 residues. The germline V and J ends were trimmed by 6 bases and 5 bases, with 12 bases remaining between them. Germline V lookup: CDR1 MNHEY, CDR2 SMNVEV (reference sequence). CDR3 DNA: TGTGCCAGCAGCCGCGGCCAGATAGATACGCAGTATTTT. Translating it yields CASSRGQIDTQYF.

The chain recombines TRBV5-1 with TRBJ2-2, with 7 bases lining up with TRBD1. CDR1 SGHRS and CDR2 YFSETQ come from the germline V gene. J was trimmed by 4 bases and V by 0 bases; bases with no gene match: 3. This CDR3 comprises 15 residues. This CDR3 reads CASSLGGQSTGELFF. As DNA, the CDR3 is TGCGCCAGCAGCTTGGGGGGACAGTCCACCGGGGAGCTGTTTTTT. Full variable domain (outside the CDR3, taken from reference TRBV5-1 and TRBJ2-2): KAGVTQTPRYLIKTRGQQVTLSCSPISGHRSVSWYQQTPGQGLQFLFEYFSETQRNKGNFPGRFSGRQFSNSRSEMNVSTLELGDSALYLCASSLGGQSTGELFFGEGSRLTVL.

V usage is TRBV5-4 and J usage is TRBJ1-1; TRBD1 matches at 9 bases. Germline CDR1 SGHNT, CDR2 YYREEE (reference sequence). Unmatched junction bases numbered 5, after V lost 4 bases and J lost 4 bases. This CDR3 region has 14 residues. The CDR3 spells CASSPMTGGTEAFF. The CDR3 region has the DNA TGTGCCAGCAGCCCGATGACAGGGGGCACTGAAGCTTTCTTT.

This clone was picked up a small number of times. The rearrangement links TRBV5-1 to TRBJ2-7, with D uncertain. V was pared by 0 bases and J by 2 bases, with 18 bases between. This CDR3 has 17 amino acids. The germline V gene has CDR1 SGHRS and CDR2 YFSETQ. The CDR3 loop reads CASSLGPTRIQPYEQYF. In DNA form, the CDR3 reads TGCGCCAGCAGCTTGGGGCCAACCAGGATCCAACCCTACGAGCAGTACTTC.

The chain employs TRBV18 and TRBJ1-1; D possibly corresponds to TRBD1 (6 bases). V lost 4 bases, J lost 4 bases, and 13 bases lay in between. The CDR3 sequence is 14 residues long. The germline V gene has CDR1 KGHSH and CDR2 LQKENI. The CDR3 region has the DNA TGTGCCAGCTCACTACCATACAGGGTCACTGAAGCTTTCTTT. Amino acid sequence: CASSLPYRVTEAFF. The variable domain in full, completed from reference TRBV18 and TRBJ1-1, reads NAGVMQNPRHLVRRRGQEARLRCSPMKGHSHVYWYRQLPEEGLKFMVYLQKENIIDESGMPKERFSAEFPKEGPSILRIQQVVRGDSAAYFCASSLPYRVTEAFFGQGTRLTVV.